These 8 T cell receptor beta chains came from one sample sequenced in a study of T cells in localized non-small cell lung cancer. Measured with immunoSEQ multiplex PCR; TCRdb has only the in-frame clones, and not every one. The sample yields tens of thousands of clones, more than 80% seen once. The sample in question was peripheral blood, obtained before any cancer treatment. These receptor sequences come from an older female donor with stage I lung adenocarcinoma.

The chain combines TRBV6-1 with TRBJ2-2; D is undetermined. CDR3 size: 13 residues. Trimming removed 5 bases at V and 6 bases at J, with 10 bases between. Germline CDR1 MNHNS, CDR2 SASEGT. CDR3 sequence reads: CASSPVIAGELFF. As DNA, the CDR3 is TGTGCCAGCAGTCCAGTGATCGCCGGGGAGCTGTTTTTT.

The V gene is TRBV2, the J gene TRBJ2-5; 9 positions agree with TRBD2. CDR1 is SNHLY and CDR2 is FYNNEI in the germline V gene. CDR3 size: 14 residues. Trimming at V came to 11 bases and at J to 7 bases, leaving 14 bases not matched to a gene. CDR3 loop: CASQSRTSAGTQYF. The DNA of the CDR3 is TGTGCCTCCCAATCACGGACTAGCGCGGGGACCCAGTACTTC.

CDR3 loop: CASSIPWKGASEQYF. In DNA, the CDR3 is TGTGCCAGTAGTATACCCTGGAAGGGGGCGTCGGAGCAGTACTTC. The J gene is TRBJ2-7, the V gene TRBV19, with 7 bases fitting TRBD1. The length of the CDR3 is 15 residues. The germline V gene has CDR1 LNHDA and CDR2 SQIVND (reference sequence). The V segment lost 2 bases and the J segment 7 bases; nucleotides outside the gene matches: 11.

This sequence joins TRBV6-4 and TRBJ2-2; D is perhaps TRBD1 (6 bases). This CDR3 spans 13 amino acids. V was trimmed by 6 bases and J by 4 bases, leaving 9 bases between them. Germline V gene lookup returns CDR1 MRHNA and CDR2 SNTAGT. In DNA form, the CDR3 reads TGTGCCAGCAGGCAGGGGTTCACCGGGGAGCTGTTTTTT. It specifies CASRQGFTGELFF.

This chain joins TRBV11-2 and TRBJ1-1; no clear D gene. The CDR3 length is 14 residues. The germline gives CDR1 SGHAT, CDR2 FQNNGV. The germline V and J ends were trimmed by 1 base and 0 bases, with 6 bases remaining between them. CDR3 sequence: CASSLGVLNTEAFF. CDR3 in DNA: TGTGCCAGCAGCTTAGGAGTCTTGAACACTGAAGCTTTCTTT.

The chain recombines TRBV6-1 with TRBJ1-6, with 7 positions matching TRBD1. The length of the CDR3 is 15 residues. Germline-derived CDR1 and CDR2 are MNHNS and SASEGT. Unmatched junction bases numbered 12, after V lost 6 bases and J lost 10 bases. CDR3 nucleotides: TGTGCCAGCAGCGACCTACTACGACAGGGATCACCCCTCCACTTT. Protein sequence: CASSDLLRQGSPLHF.

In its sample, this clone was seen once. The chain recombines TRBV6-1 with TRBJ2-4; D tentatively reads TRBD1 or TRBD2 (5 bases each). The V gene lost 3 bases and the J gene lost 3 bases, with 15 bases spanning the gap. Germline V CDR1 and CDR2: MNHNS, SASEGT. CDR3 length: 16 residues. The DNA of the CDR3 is TGTGCCAGCAGTGAGGGACGTCAAAGGGGCAAAAACATTCAGTACTTC. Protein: CASSEGRQRGKNIQYF.

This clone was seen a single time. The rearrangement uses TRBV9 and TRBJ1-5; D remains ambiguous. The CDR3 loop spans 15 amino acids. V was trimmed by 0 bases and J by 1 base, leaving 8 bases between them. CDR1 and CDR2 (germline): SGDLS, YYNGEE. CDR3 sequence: CASSVAGMSNQPQHF. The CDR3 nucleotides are TGTGCCAGCAGCGTAGCTGGGATGAGCAATCAGCCCCAGCATTTT.